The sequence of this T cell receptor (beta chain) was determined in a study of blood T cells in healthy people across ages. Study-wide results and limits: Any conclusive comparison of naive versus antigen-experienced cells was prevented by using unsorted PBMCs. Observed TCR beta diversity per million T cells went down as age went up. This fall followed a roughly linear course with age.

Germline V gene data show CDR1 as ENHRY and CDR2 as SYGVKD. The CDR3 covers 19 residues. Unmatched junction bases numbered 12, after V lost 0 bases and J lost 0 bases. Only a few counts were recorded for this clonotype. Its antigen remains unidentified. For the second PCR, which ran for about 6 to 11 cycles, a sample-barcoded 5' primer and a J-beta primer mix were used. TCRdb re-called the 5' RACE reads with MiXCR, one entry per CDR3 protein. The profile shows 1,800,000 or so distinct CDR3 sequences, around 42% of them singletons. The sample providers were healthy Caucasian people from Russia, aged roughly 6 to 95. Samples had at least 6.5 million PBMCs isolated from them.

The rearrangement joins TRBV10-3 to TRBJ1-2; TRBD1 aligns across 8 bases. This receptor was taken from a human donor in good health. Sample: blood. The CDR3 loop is CAISESTRGQRPANYGYTF. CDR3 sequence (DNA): TGTGCCATCAGTGAGTCCACCAGGGGGCAACGGCCAGCTAACTATGGCTACACCTTC.